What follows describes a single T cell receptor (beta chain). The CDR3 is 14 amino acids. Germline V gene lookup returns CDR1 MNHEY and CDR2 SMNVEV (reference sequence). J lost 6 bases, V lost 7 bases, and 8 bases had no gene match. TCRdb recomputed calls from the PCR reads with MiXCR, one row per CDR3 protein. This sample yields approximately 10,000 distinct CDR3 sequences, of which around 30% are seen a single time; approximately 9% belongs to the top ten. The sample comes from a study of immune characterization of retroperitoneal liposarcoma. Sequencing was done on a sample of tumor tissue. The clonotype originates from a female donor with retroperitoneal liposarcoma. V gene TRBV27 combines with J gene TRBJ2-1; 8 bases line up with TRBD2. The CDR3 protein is CASTRSGGLNEQFF. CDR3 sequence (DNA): TGTGCCAGCACCAGGTCGGGAGGGCTCAATGAGCAGTTCTTC.